One TCR beta chain is described in this entry. The sample comes from a study of blood T cells in healthy people across ages. Primers used in a second PCR of about 6 to 11 cycles were a sample-barcoded 5' primer and a J-beta primer mix. TCRdb re-called the 5' RACE reads with MiXCR, one entry per CDR3 protein. Of approximately 820,000 distinct CDR3 sequences in the sample, around two fifths were seen once. The TCR originated in a man aged 60 to 75 in good health. Sequenced material: blood.

CDR3 in DNA: TGTGCCAGCAGTTTCCAGCGGGGCTACCAAGAGACCCAGTACTTC. Protein product: CASSFQRGYQETQYF. The chain carries TRBV12-3 or TRBV12-4 and TRBJ2-5; 7 positions agree with TRBD2. V lost 3 bases to trimming and J lost 0 bases; unmatched junction nucleotides: 4. The CDR3 loop spans 15 amino acids.